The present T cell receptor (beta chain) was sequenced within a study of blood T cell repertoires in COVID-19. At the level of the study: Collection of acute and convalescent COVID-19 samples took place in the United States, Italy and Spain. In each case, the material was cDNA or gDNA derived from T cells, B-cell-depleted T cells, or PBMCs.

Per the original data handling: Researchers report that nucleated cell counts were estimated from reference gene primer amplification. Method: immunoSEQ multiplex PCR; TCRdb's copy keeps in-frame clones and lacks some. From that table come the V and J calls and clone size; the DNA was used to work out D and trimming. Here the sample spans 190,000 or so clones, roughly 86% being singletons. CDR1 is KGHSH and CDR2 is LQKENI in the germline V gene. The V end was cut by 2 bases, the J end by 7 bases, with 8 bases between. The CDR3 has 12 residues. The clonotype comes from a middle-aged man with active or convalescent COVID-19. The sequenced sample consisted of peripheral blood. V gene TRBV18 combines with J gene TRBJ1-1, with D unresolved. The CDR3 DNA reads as TGTGCCAGCTCACCAAGAGAGGGTGAAGCTTTCTTT. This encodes CASSPREGEAFF.